These 8 T cell receptor beta chains originate from one sample sequenced in a study of blood T cell repertoires in COVID-19. Sequencing was performed with immunoSEQ multiplex PCR; in TCRdb, only in-frame clones are kept and a portion is missing. The sample lists 380,000 or so clones, approximately 88% occurring once. Sample: peripheral blood. These receptors were taken from a man aged 40-55 years with acute or convalescent COVID-19.

Only a few counts were recorded for this clone. V usage is TRBV9 and J usage is TRBJ2-1; 9 bases map to TRBD2. The CDR3 totals 15 residues. V shed 4 bases and J 8 bases; nucleotides not matched to a gene: 10. Germline values: CDR1 SGDLS, CDR2 YYNGEE. The CDR3 is CASSSTSGPNDEQFF. The CDR3 DNA reads as TGTGCCAGCAGCAGTACTAGCGGGCCAAACGATGAGCAGTTCTTC. Full variable domain (missing parts from reference TRBV9 and TRBJ2-1): DSGVTQTPKHLITATGQRVTLRCSPRSGDLSVYWYQQSLDQGLQFLIQYYNGEERAKGNILERFSAQQFPDLHSELNLSSLELGDSALYFCASSSTSGPNDEQFFGPGTRLTVL.

There are a few counts of this clone. The J gene is TRBJ2-1, the V gene TRBV30; D tentatively reads TRBD1 or TRBD2 (6 bases each). V was cut by 5 bases and J by 6 bases, with 17 bases left in between. The CDR3 consists of 14 residues. Germline-derived CDR1 and CDR2 are GTSNPN and SVGIG (reference sequence). The CDR3 DNA is TGTGCCTGGGGGGGCCTCGGGAGTCGCAATGAGCAGTTCTTC. It translates to CAWGGLGSRNEQFF.

V usage is TRBV5-1 and J usage is TRBJ1-1; 8 bases line up with TRBD1. Germline V gives CDR1 SGHRS, CDR2 YFSETQ. After removal of 4 bases from V and 4 bases from J, the junction contained 12 bases not matched to a gene. The CDR3 consists of 16 residues. CDR3 DNA sequence: TGCGCCAGCAGCCCCTCGACAGGGGCGATGAGCACTGAAGCTTTCTTT. It translates to CASSPSTGAMSTEAFF.

This chain connects TRBV28 to TRBJ2-3; 7 positions match TRBD1. The ends lost 5 bases at V and 3 bases at J; junction bases unmatched: 17. This CDR3 has 18 amino acids. CDR1 MDHEN and CDR2 SYDVKM come from the germline V gene. This chain's CDR3 is CASSRYPTGYDITDTQYF. The CDR3 DNA sequence: TGTGCCAGCAGTCGGTACCCGACAGGGTACGATATTACAGATACGCAGTATTTT.

This clone was seen a single time. V and J are TRBV7-9 and TRBJ1-4; no firm D call. The CDR3 is 14 residues long. The germline gives CDR1 SEHNR, CDR2 FQNEAQ (reference sequence). Trimming shortened V by 4 bases and J by 5 bases, and 11 bases separated the two germline ends. For the CDR3, the DNA is TGTGCCAGCAGCTCGGGTAACCAAAATGAAAAACTGTTTTTT. Translated: CASSSGNQNEKLFF.

This clone was seen only once. This CDR3 is also generated by other DNA sequences in the sample. This rearrangement joins TRBV18 to TRBJ2-2, with TRBD1 matching 7 bases. Germline V gene data show CDR1 as KGHSH and CDR2 as LQKENI. The CDR3 is made up of 15 amino acids. Trimming took 6 bases from V and 0 from J; bases not matched to a gene: 4. CDR3 loop: CASSRQGSNTGELFF. The DNA for the CDR3 is TGTGCCAGCTCGCGACAGGGATCGAACACCGGGGAGCTGTTTTTT.

This clone was recorded once. The chain has TRBV10-3 and TRBJ2-2; 8 bases match TRBD1. V dropped 6 bases and J dropped 2; count of bases not matched to a gene: 2. This CDR3 region has 14 residues. CDR1 and CDR2 (germline): ENHRY, SYGVKD. Written as DNA, the CDR3 is TGTGCCATCAGGGGACAGGCCAACACCGGGGAGCTGTTTTTT. Its protein is CAIRGQANTGELFF.

This clone was counted only a few times. The CDR3 region is CASSPASDTDTQYF. Here the CDR3 DNA reads TGTGCCAGCTCACCAGCGTCTGACACAGATACGCAGTATTTT. The rearrangement uses TRBV18 and TRBJ2-3; no definite D call. CDR1 is KGHSH and CDR2 is LQKENI in the germline V gene. V dropped 2 bases and J dropped 2 bases, with 8 bases sitting between them. This CDR3 is built from 14 residues.